The T cell receptor beta chain described here comes from a study of blood T cell repertoires in COVID-19 (TCRdb year 2020). As for the study more broadly: Collaborator samples came from the United States, Italy and Spain and covered acute and convalescent phases of COVID-19. The prospective study material was composed of cDNA or gDNA derived from T cells, B-cell-depleted T cells, or PBMCs. The dataset comprised deeply sampled blood TCRbeta repertoires from subjects exposed to, actively infected with, or recovered from COVID-19. The repertoires were released in a freely available public database intended as a resource for research on the immune response to SARS-CoV-2. Samples were obtained from the ongoing ImmuneRACE study (first 160 participants) and from 1,254 subjects provided by 6 global collaborators. Nearly every sample came with metadata listing a de-identified subject ID, COVID-19 status, age in years and sex. Where HLA class I and class II types were available, the types were taken from metadata supplied by the sample provider, not from assay-based typing.

Broad study findings and their caveats: The quantity of clinical and demographic metadata differed by source and by participant and was supplied without curation.

The immunoSEQ Assay, a bias-controlled multiplex PCR, was used to amplify TCRbeta CDR3 regions from genomic DNA. Processing in the source paper ran as follows. Within the assay, amplification of reference gene primers was used to estimate how many nucleated cells each sample contained. To quantify the absolute abundance of each unique TCRbeta CDR3 rearrangement, sequence reads were collapsed and filtered. Productive Simpson clonality was computed per sample as the square root of Simpson's diversity index over productive rearrangements. TCRdb re-hosts the immuneACCESS table, in-frame sequences only. Its copies lack some clones; in the studies checked, an unresolved V gene accounts for under half of them, and the cause for the rest is not known. The V and J calls and clone size are taken from that table; D and trimming were inferred from the DNA. Counted in this sample were roughly 480,000 clones; 75% to 90% of them appeared once. 0.8% to 0.9% of the sample lies in the top ten.

At one collaborating source in Seattle, patients were enrolled during active infection and were followed longitudinally through the course of disease. Collaborating institutions collected whole blood in K2EDTA tubes following their own protocols. Collaborator samples were shipped for TCRbeta analysis as frozen whole blood, isolated PBMCs, or DNA extracted from either sample type. Regarding this clone: It has no known antigen specificity. Within one base of it there is no much larger clone, and no base qualities were kept.

The receptor comes from a man between 18 and 29 years old with COVID-19, enrolled during active disease. The sequenced material came from peripheral blood.

DNA sequence: TGTGCCAGCAGCCCCCTGGGGGGGGGCACTGAAGCTTTCTTT. Translated, this gives CASSPLGGGTEAFF. The V and J segments used are TRBV5-4 and TRBJ1-1; a weak D assignment points to TRBD1 (5 bases agree). The germline V gene (reference sequence) yields SGHNT for CDR1 and YYREEE for CDR2. At the junction V is shortened by 4 bases and J by 4 bases, with 14 bases in between. The CDR3 covers 14 residues, taking in both the cysteine and the phenylalanine. Only CDR3 DNA is held: 42 bases, read in frame from base 1.